Listed below are T cell receptor beta chains from one sample, sequenced in a study of human T cells and chemical hapten exposure. TCRdb processed the RACE reads anew with MiXCR; each CDR3 protein has one entry. The sample contains over 300,000 distinct CDR3 sequences, roughly 4.6% of which appear only once. This material consisted of whole blood, taken in connection with sensitization to the hapten diphenylcyclopropenone (DPC). The receptors shown here come from a woman between 45 and 60 years old with alopecia areata. Some clones in this sample may be carry-over from other donors' samples. Each CDR3 is given with its conserved first and last residue. Fields, in order: D gene, clone size, V gene, J gene, CDR3 DNA, CDR3 protein. The D gene is left open where the match is weak. Where a row states a size, it is once, few, many or the class of an expanded clone; other rows omit it.

d_call: .; clone_size: many; v_call: TRBV7-9; j_call: TRBJ2-7; cdr3_nt: TGTGCCAGCAGCTTAGGTCTTGAGAAGGAGTACTTC; cdr3_aa: CASSLGLEKEYF
d_call: .; clone_size: many; v_call: TRBV29-1; j_call: TRBJ2-5; cdr3_nt: TGCAGCGTTCGCTTGGAGTTGACCGGGGCCCAGTACTTC; cdr3_aa: CSVRLELTGAQYF
d_call: .; clone_size: many; v_call: TRBV20-1; j_call: TRBJ2-3; cdr3_nt: TGCAGTGCTAGAGATCCCCCAGATACGCAGTATTTT; cdr3_aa: CSARDPPDTQYF
d_call: .; clone_size: many; v_call: TRBV7-8; j_call: TRBJ1-5; cdr3_nt: TGTGCCAGCAGCAAAACAGCCGTCAATCAGCCCCAGCATTTT; cdr3_aa: CASSKTAVNQPQHF
d_call: .; clone_size: many; v_call: TRBV5-1; j_call: TRBJ2-7; cdr3_nt: TGCGCCAGCAGCCGGGGACACTCGGGGGAGCAGTACTTC; cdr3_aa: CASSRGHSGEQYF
d_call: .; clone_size: many; v_call: TRBV5-1; j_call: TRBJ2-1; cdr3_nt: TGCGCCAGCAGCACCGGGACTCGATACAATGAGCAGTTCTTC; cdr3_aa: CASSTGTRYNEQFF
d_call: .; clone_size: .; v_call: TRBV14; j_call: TRBJ1-1; cdr3_nt: TGTGCCAGCAGCCAAGTTCAGAGAGACCTCATGAACACTGAAGCTTTCTTT; cdr3_aa: CASSQVQRDLMNTEAFF
d_call: TRBD1; clone_size: many; v_call: TRBV7-9; j_call: TRBJ2-4; cdr3_nt: TGTGCCAGCAGCCCGTCAGGGGGTCCCAAAAACATTCAGTACTTC; cdr3_aa: CASSPSGGPKNIQYF
d_call: TRBD2; clone_size: few; v_call: TRBV7-2; j_call: TRBJ2-3; cdr3_nt: TGTGCCAGCAGCTTACGATTTCGTGGAGCGGGGGGAGGACCCACAGATACGCAGTATTTT; cdr3_aa: CASSLRFRGAGGGPTDTQYF
d_call: .; clone_size: few; v_call: TRBV3-1; j_call: TRBJ2-7; cdr3_nt: TGTGCCAGCAGCCAAGAGGGAGCCGAGCAGTACTTC; cdr3_aa: CASSQEGAEQYF
d_call: TRBD1; clone_size: many; v_call: TRBV15; j_call: TRBJ2-6; cdr3_nt: TGTGCCACCAGCAGCACAGGGGCCTCCCTCTCTGGGGCCAACGTCCTGACTTTC; cdr3_aa: CATSSTGASLSGANVLTF
d_call: .; clone_size: few; v_call: TRBV20-1; j_call: TRBJ2-7; cdr3_nt: TGCAGTGCTAGAGATATGGGCAGGGCCTACGAGCAGTACTTC; cdr3_aa: CSARDMGRAYEQYF
d_call: .; clone_size: few; v_call: TRBV7-9; j_call: TRBJ2-3; cdr3_nt: TGTGCCAGCAGCTTAGACGCCGGACCTACAGATACGCAGTATTTT; cdr3_aa: CASSLDAGPTDTQYF
d_call: .; clone_size: many; v_call: TRBV7-2; j_call: TRBJ2-3; cdr3_nt: TGTGCCAGCAGCCCCAACGGAAATACGCAGTATTTT; cdr3_aa: CASSPNGNTQYF
d_call: TRBD2; clone_size: many; v_call: TRBV27; j_call: TRBJ2-5; cdr3_nt: TGTGCCAGCAGTGGGTTCGGGGGGGAGAAGACCCAGTACTTC; cdr3_aa: CASSGFGGEKTQYF
d_call: .; clone_size: few; v_call: TRBV5-1; j_call: TRBJ2-5; cdr3_nt: TGCGCCAGCAGCATACTGGCTCAAGAGACCCAGTACTTC; cdr3_aa: CASSILAQETQYF
d_call: TRBD1; clone_size: .; v_call: TRBV12-5; j_call: TRBJ1-6; cdr3_nt: TGTGCTAGTGCGGGACAGCCCAATTCACCCCTCCACTTT; cdr3_aa: CASAGQPNSPLHF
d_call: .; clone_size: many; v_call: TRBV29-1; j_call: TRBJ1-1; cdr3_nt: TGCAGCGTTGCAGGATACACTGAAGCTTTCTTT; cdr3_aa: CSVAGYTEAFF
d_call: .; clone_size: .; v_call: TRBV29-1; j_call: TRBJ1-2; cdr3_nt: TGCAGCGTTGAAGAGGAGACAGGCCCCCTGCACTATGGCTACACCTTC; cdr3_aa: CSVEEETGPLHYGYTF
d_call: TRBD1; clone_size: many; v_call: TRBV28; j_call: TRBJ1-5; cdr3_nt: TGTGCCAGCAGTTTTGACAGGGGGAATCAGCCCCAGCATTTT; cdr3_aa: CASSFDRGNQPQHF
d_call: TRBD1; clone_size: few; v_call: TRBV28; j_call: TRBJ2-7; cdr3_nt: TGTGCCAGCAGTTTTGACCGTTCGACAGGGAGCGAGCAGTACTTC; cdr3_aa: CASSFDRSTGSEQYF
d_call: TRBD2; clone_size: many; v_call: TRBV28; j_call: TRBJ2-3; cdr3_nt: TGTGCCAGCGGGTTCCGACTAGCTGGGGCCGATACGCAGTATTTT; cdr3_aa: CASGFRLAGADTQYF
d_call: .; clone_size: many; v_call: TRBV29-1; j_call: TRBJ1-1; cdr3_nt: TGCAGCGTGTCCAGGGGCACTGAAGCTTTCTTT; cdr3_aa: CSVSRGTEAFF
d_call: .; clone_size: few; v_call: TRBV27; j_call: TRBJ1-1; cdr3_nt: TGTGCCAGCAGTCTACCGCCCGGGCGGAGAGGCACTGAAGCTTTCTTT; cdr3_aa: CASSLPPGRRGTEAFF
d_call: TRBD1; clone_size: many; v_call: TRBV7-9; j_call: TRBJ2-7; cdr3_nt: TGTGCCAGCAGCCTAGCCGGGACAGGGGGGAGCGAGCAGTACTTC; cdr3_aa: CASSLAGTGGSEQYF
d_call: TRBD2; clone_size: many; v_call: TRBV9; j_call: TRBJ2-2; cdr3_nt: TGTGCCAGCAGCGGTAGCGGGGGAAACACCGGGGAGCTGTTTTTT; cdr3_aa: CASSGSGGNTGELFF
d_call: TRBD2; clone_size: many; v_call: TRBV6-2/TRBV6-3; j_call: TRBJ2-5; cdr3_nt: TGTGCCAGCAGTTTTTGGACTAGCGGGAGGCAAAAGACCCAGTACTTC; cdr3_aa: CASSFWTSGRQKTQYF
d_call: .; clone_size: many; v_call: TRBV6-5; j_call: TRBJ2-7; cdr3_nt: TGTGCCAGCAGTTACCAGAGACATCGCAACGAGCAGTACTTC; cdr3_aa: CASSYQRHRNEQYF
d_call: .; clone_size: .; v_call: TRBV29-1; j_call: TRBJ1-1; cdr3_nt: TGCAGCGTCTCTACCCGGGGGCGGACTGAAGCTTTCTTT; cdr3_aa: CSVSTRGRTEAFF
d_call: .; clone_size: few; v_call: TRBV2; j_call: TRBJ2-6; cdr3_nt: TGTGCCAGCAGCTCGGGGGCTGGCGGGGCCAACGTCCTGACTTTC; cdr3_aa: CASSSGAGGANVLTF
d_call: .; clone_size: many; v_call: TRBV2; j_call: TRBJ2-2; cdr3_nt: TGTGCCAGCAGTGGCAGGGGAACCGGGGAGCTGTTTTTT; cdr3_aa: CASSGRGTGELFF
d_call: TRBD2; clone_size: .; v_call: TRBV3-1; j_call: TRBJ2-1; cdr3_nt: TGTGCCAGCAGCCAAGGGCTCTTTAGCGGGAGAATCATGGATGAGCAGTTCTTC; cdr3_aa: CASSQGLFSGRIMDEQFF
d_call: TRBD2; clone_size: few; v_call: TRBV7-6; j_call: TRBJ2-7; cdr3_nt: TGTGCCAGCAGCGTCCTAGGAGCGGGGGGAAAGTACTTC; cdr3_aa: CASSVLGAGGKYF
d_call: .; clone_size: many; v_call: TRBV10-3; j_call: TRBJ1-2; cdr3_nt: TGTGCCATCACCGGGGGCATTGGCTACACCTTC; cdr3_aa: CAITGGIGYTF
d_call: TRBD1; clone_size: many; v_call: TRBV20-1; j_call: TRBJ1-1; cdr3_nt: TGCAGTGCTAGGGTCAGGGGGCGAGGGTTGGGCACTGAAGCTTTCTTT; cdr3_aa: CSARVRGRGLGTEAFF
d_call: TRBD2; clone_size: many; v_call: TRBV6-2/TRBV6-3; j_call: TRBJ2-1; cdr3_nt: TGTGCCGTGGGGCACCGGGGGACTAGCGGATCCGATGAGCAGTTCTTC; cdr3_aa: CAVGHRGTSGSDEQFF
d_call: TRBD1; clone_size: many; v_call: TRBV28; j_call: TRBJ2-6; cdr3_nt: TGTGCCAGCACCCCGGGACAGGCCCTCTCTGGGGCCAACGTCCTGACTTTC; cdr3_aa: CASTPGQALSGANVLTF